The clone carrying this T cell receptor beta chain occurred a few times. The CDR3 contains 13 residues. The germline V and J ends were trimmed by 5 bases and 5 bases, with 12 bases remaining between them. This sample was taken from a study of blood T cells in healthy people across ages. The authors ran a second PCR of about 6 to 11 cycles using a sample-barcoded 5' primer and a J-beta primer mix. Any given sample supplied a minimum of 3 million CDR3-containing paired-end reads. MiXCR was run by TCRdb on the 5' RACE reads, yielding one entry per CDR3 protein. This table holds over 1,300,000 distinct CDR3 sequences, roughly 60% found once.

Input material: blood. V and J are TRBV12-3 or TRBV12-4 and TRBJ1-1; D remains unclear. This clonotype originated in a man aged 18-30 years in good health. The CDR3 DNA follows: TGTGCCAGCAGTACACTAGACGGGACTGAAGCTTTCTTT. Translating gives CASSTLDGTEAFF.